This TCR beta chain was obtained from a study of Ad26.COV2.S vaccination and SARS-CoV-2 variants. Study findings and constraints: CD8+ and CD4+ T cells specific for spike reportedly responded with substantial breadth after vaccination.

TCRdb's table, derived via immunoSEQ multiplex PCR, lists solely in-frame clones and lacks some. The repertoire consists of about 400,000 clones, with 89% occurring once and the leading ten covering approximately 1.9%. The CDR3 has 12 residues. Germline loops: CDR1 MDHEN, CDR2 SYDVKM. V lost 2 bases, J lost 13 bases, and 15 bases lay in between. Described treatment: 15 to 20 received Ad26.COV2.S at low or high dose, single or two shots; five or six received placebo; per-sample allocation not given. Samples analyzed were those drawn on day 63 after the first vaccine or placebo injection. Regarding this clone: Its antigen is not known.

This chain uses TRBV28 with TRBJ2-7; D gene unclear. This TCR derives from a person aged 18-60 years who received the Ad26.COV2.S COVID-19 vaccine or a placebo. The sequences come from peripheral blood, collected in a trial of Ad26.COV2.S vaccine versus placebo. The CDR3, as DNA: TGTGCCAGCAGTTTAGAACAGATACCATCTTACTTC. Encoded protein: CASSLEQIPSYF.